These 14 T cell receptor beta chains were all obtained from the same sample, sequenced in a study of T cells in Graves' hyperthyroidism and ophthalmopathy. It was RNA transcripts that yielded the amplified TCR beta CDR3 regions. HTBI primers were used for first-round RT-PCR of the TCR CDR3. From the multiplex PCR reads, TCRdb called clonotypes with MiXCR, one entry per CDR3 protein. The table lists fewer than 700,000 distinct CDR3 sequences, more than 15% of them singletons. Sequencing used blood. Receptors were obtained from a woman under 30 with Graves' ophthalmopathy.

The chain carries TRBV4-3 and TRBJ1-6; D not certain. Germline CDR1 and CDR2: LGHNA and YSLEER. V was shortened by 1 base and J by 5 bases, with 9 bases between the two germline ends. The CDR3 is 15 residues long. CDR3 loop: CASSQVLGNNSPLHF. CDR3 DNA sequence: TGCGCCAGCAGCCAAGTCTTGGGAAATAATTCACCCCTCCACTTT.

This sequence joins TRBV19 and TRBJ2-3; 14 bases are a match to TRBD2. Germline V gene sequence: CDR1 LNHDA, CDR2 SQIVND (reference sequence). CDR3 size: 19 residues. The trim removed 3 bases at V and 0 bases at J, leaving 8 bases unmatched. In DNA form, the CDR3 reads TGTGCCAGTAGTATGACTAGCGGGGGGGCCTTGCCTAGCACAGATACGCAGTATTTT. Its protein product is CASSMTSGGALPSTDTQYF.

This clonotype was seen many times. The chain employs TRBV7-3 and TRBJ2-2, with D possibly TRBD2 on 6 matching bases. Trimming pared 2 bases from V and 1 base from J, leaving 8 bases between. The germline CDR1 and CDR2 sequences are SGHTA and FQGTGA. This CDR3 spans 15 amino acids. The CDR3 sequence: CASSLVGGNTGELFF. The CDR3 DNA is TGTGCCAGCAGCTTAGTCGGGGGGAACACCGGGGAGCTGTTTTTT. Full variable domain (rest looked up from reference TRBV7-3 and TRBJ2-2): GAGVSQTPSNKVTEKGKYVELRCDPISGHTALYWYRQSLGQGPEFLIYFQGTGAADDSGLPNDRFFAVRPEGSVSTLKIQRTERGDSAVYLCASSLVGGNTGELFFGEGSRLTVL.

This clonotype has ten or more counts. V is TRBV20-1 and J is TRBJ2-7; no firm D call. CDR1 DFQATT and CDR2 SNEGSKA come from the germline V gene (reference sequence). V was cut by 6 bases and J by 1 base, with 13 bases left in between. The CDR3 extends over 13 amino acids. CDR3 sequence reads: CSAPFRNSYEQYF. CDR3 sequence (DNA): TGCAGTGCCCCCTTTAGAAATTCCTACGAGCAGTACTTC.

This clonotype was observed a handful of times. V gene TRBV3-1 combines with J gene TRBJ1-2, with D uncertain. The CDR3 is 11 residues long. V was pared by 2 bases and J by 7 bases, with 5 bases between. Germline V gives CDR1 LGHDT, CDR2 YNNKEL (reference sequence). DNA for the CDR3: TGTGCCAGCAGCCAACAGTTTGGCTACACCTTC. It codes for CASSQQFGYTF.

The chain couples TRBV25-1 to TRBJ1-2, with D possibly matching TRBD1 (5 bases). Germline CDR1 reads MGHDK; CDR2 reads SYGVNS. Between the trimmed V and J ends, which lost 1 base and 2 bases, there was a span of 8 bases. The CDR3 consists of 14 residues. This CDR3 is CASSEWGDNYGYTF. The DNA of the CDR3 is TGTGCCAGCAGTGAATGGGGGGACAACTATGGCTACACCTTC.

In nucleotides, the CDR3 is TGTGCCAGCAGCCCATGGGAGTTCGACTATGGCTACACCTTC. This translates into CASSPWEFDYGYTF. This chain uses TRBV5-6 with TRBJ1-2; D gene ambiguous. In germline, CDR1 is SGHDT, CDR2 YYEEEE. The CDR3 totals 14 residues. The V gene lost 4 bases and the J gene lost 3 bases, with 13 bases spanning the gap.

This clonotype was recorded at least ten times. V is TRBV5-1 and J is TRBJ2-7; tentative D call: TRBD1 (5 bases). The germline V and J ends were trimmed by 2 bases and 6 bases, with 15 bases remaining between them. The germline gives CDR1 SGHRS, CDR2 YFSETQ. The CDR3 length is 14 residues. The CDR3 region has the DNA TGCGCCAGCAGCTTTTACGACAGTCGTGGCGAGCAGTACTTC. Translated: CASSFYDSRGEQYF.

This clonotype was counted a few times. The V gene is TRBV9, the J gene TRBJ1-1; tentative D call: TRBD1 (5 bases). Germline lookup yields CDR1 SGDLS and CDR2 YYNGEE. There are 17 residues in the CDR3. V gave up 0 bases and J gave up 5 bases, with 20 bases separating them. CDR3 residues: CASSVGVRAGDGTEAFF. The DNA of the CDR3 is TGTGCCAGCAGCGTAGGGGTTCGGGCGGGGGATGGGACTGAAGCTTTCTTT.

This clonotype has just a few counts. The chain is built from TRBV29-1 and TRBJ2-5; D might be TRBD2 (6 bases). V was shortened by 5 bases and J by 4 bases, with 17 bases between the two germline ends. There are 14 residues in the CDR3. Germline CDR1 is SQVTM and CDR2 is ANQGSEA. Here the CDR3 DNA reads TGCAGCGTTCCCCGGGAGAACGAGGTAGAGACCCAGTACTTC. Translated: CSVPRENEVETQYF.

This clonotype showed up many times. The chain couples TRBV6-6 to TRBJ2-1, with TRBD2 matching 7 bases. V was pared by 0 bases and J by 8 bases, with 7 bases of the junction left unmatched. Germline CDR1 and CDR2: MNHNY and SVGAGI (reference sequence). This CDR3 region has 15 residues. The CDR3 here is CASSYSKAGAYEQFF. The CDR3, as DNA: TGTGCCAGCAGTTACTCGAAGGCGGGAGCGTATGAGCAGTTCTTC.

This clonotype was recorded at least ten times. The V gene is TRBV20-1, the J gene TRBJ2-1; D gene uncertain. The V and J ends lost 3 bases and 1 base respectively, with 13 bases between them. Germline loops: CDR1 DFQATT, CDR2 SNEGSKA (reference sequence). The CDR3 covers 15 residues. CDR3 nucleotide sequence: TGCAGTGCTAGCAGGACGGTGTCATCCTACAATGAGCAGTTCTTC. Its translation: CSASRTVSSYNEQFF.

The rearrangement joins TRBV4-2 to TRBJ1-5; 8 positions agree with TRBD1. Losses at the gene ends were 8 bases for V and 0 bases for J; bases not matched to a gene: 12. Germline V gives CDR1 LGHNA, CDR2 YNFKEQ. The CDR3 totals 17 residues. The CDR3 DNA reads as TGTGCCAGCCACTCGACAGGGGACTGGGGTAGCAATCAGCCCCAGCATTTT. Translated: CASHSTGDWGSNQPQHF.

Only a few counts were recorded for this clonotype. The chain links TRBV28 to TRBJ2-5, with 9 bases fitting TRBD1. Germline V CDR1 and CDR2: MDHEN, SYDVKM. CDR3 length equals 15 residues. V shed 2 bases, J shed 5 bases, and the junction held 6 bases outside the gene matches. Here the CDR3 reads CASSLLQGAGETQYF. The CDR3 DNA follows: TGTGCCAGCAGTTTACTACAGGGGGCGGGGGAGACCCAGTACTTC.